These 9 T cell receptor beta chains were all obtained from the same sample, sequenced in a study. TCRdb re-analysed the 5' RACE reads in MiXCR, keeping a single row per CDR3 protein. The sample records about 5,700 distinct CDR3 sequences, approximately 31% being singletons. The specimen was naive CD4+ T cells sorted from a lymph node. The subset was: naive CD4+ T cells, CD4+CD45RA+CD25-. The origin of the receptors is a female donor with breast cancer.

This chain links TRBV27 with TRBJ1-2; unclear D gene. This CDR3 is 18 amino acids long. Between the trimmed V and J ends, which lost 1 base and 9 bases, there was a span of 27 bases. Germline V CDR1 and CDR2: MNHEY, SMNVEV (reference sequence). The CDR3 sequence: CASSLYAWSGGSYMSYTF. The CDR3 coding sequence is TGTGCCAGCAGTTTATATGCTTGGTCGGGAGGAAGTTATATGAGCTACACCTTC.

By share, this clonotype counts as medium-sized. J is TRBJ2-1 and V is TRBV20-1; TRBD2 matches at 7 bases. The germline V gene encodes CDR1 DFQATT and CDR2 SNEGSKA (reference sequence). V gave up 3 bases and J gave up 3 bases; unmatched junction bases: 11. The CDR3 contains 16 residues. Written as DNA, the CDR3 is TGCAGTGCTAGGGCTAGCGGAGCGGACCGCTACAATGAGCAGTTCTTC. This gives the protein CSARASGADRYNEQFF.

J is TRBJ1-1 and V is TRBV5-1; D unclear. The germline V gene has CDR1 SGHRS and CDR2 YFSETQ. CDR3 length: 15 residues. Trimming removed 7 bases from V and 1 base from J, with 17 bases in between. The CDR3 loop is CASSRTVGKNTEAFF. The CDR3 DNA follows: TGCGCCAGCTCTCGTACCGTTGGGAAGAACACTGAAGCTTTCTTT.

The chain uses TRBV5-1 and TRBJ1-2, with 9 bases aligning to TRBD1. The CDR3 runs 14 residues. Trimming took 4 bases from V and 4 from J; bases not matched to a gene: 5. CDR1 is SGHRS, CDR2 YFSETQ, per germline. The CDR3 DNA reads TGCGCCAGCAGCCTCCAGGGACAGGGCTATGGCTACACCTTC. It is translated as CASSLQGQGYGYTF. Filled out from reference TRBV5-1 and TRBJ1-2, the complete variable domain reads KAGVTQTPRYLIKTRGQQVTLSCSPISGHRSVSWYQQTPGQGLQFLFEYFSETQRNKGNFPGRFSGRQFSNSRSEMNVSTLELGDSALYLCASSLQGQGYGYTFGSGTRLTVV.

By share, this clonotype ranks as medium-sized. V is TRBV21-1 and J is TRBJ2-6; no DNA check was done on the table's D call, TRBD1. TRBV21-1 is an annotated pseudogene. This CDR3 is built from 19 residues. CDR3 protein: CASTEAGTGLISGANVLTF. In DNA form, the CDR3 reads TGTGCCAGCACAGAAGCCGGGACAGGCCTTATCTCTGGGGCCAACGTCCTGACTTTC.

This clonotype is medium-sized by share. The J gene is TRBJ1-5, the V gene TRBV20-1; 8 nucleotides match TRBD1. The CDR3 sequence is 15 residues long. CDR1 and CDR2 (germline): DFQATT, SNEGSKA (reference sequence). Unmatched junction bases numbered 9, after V lost 3 bases and J lost 5 bases. CDR3: CSASSVGQADQPQHF. In nucleotides, the CDR3 is TGCAGTGCTAGCTCGGTGGGACAGGCCGATCAGCCCCAGCATTTT.

The chain is built from TRBV20-1 and TRBJ1-4, with 8 bases identical to TRBD1. Losses at the gene ends were 6 bases for V and 8 bases for J; bases not matched to a gene: 17. Germline CDR1 is DFQATT and CDR2 is SNEGSKA (reference sequence). The CDR3 is 16 residues long. The CDR3 loop reads CSARDTRQGTIEKLFF. CDR3 sequence (DNA): TGCAGTGCCAGGGACACAAGACAGGGGACTATCGAAAAACTGTTTTTT.

The V and J genes are TRBV6-5 and TRBJ2-5, with unresolved D. The CDR3 has 13 amino acids. CDR1 and CDR2 from the germline V gene are MNHEY and SVGAGI. Trimming left V 8 bases short and J 3 bases short, with 13 bases between. CDR3 bases: TGTGCCAGCGGTAAGGACGGAGAAGAGACCCAGTACTTC. Its translation is CASGKDGEETQYF.

This clonotype was found a few times. The V gene is TRBV2, the J gene TRBJ1-2; TRBD1 agrees at 10 bases. This CDR3 spans 13 amino acids. J was trimmed by 4 bases and V by 6 bases; bases with no gene match: 2. In germline, CDR1 is SNHLY, CDR2 FYNNEI. CDR3 DNA: TGTGCCAGCAGGGACAGGGGGGGCTATGGCTACACCTTC. This translates into CASRDRGGYGYTF.